This record concerns one TCR beta chain sequence. Germline CDR1 reads KGHSH; CDR2 reads LQKENI. V lost 6 bases to trimming and J lost 1 base, with 12 bases between them. CDR3 length: 14 residues. Methods used by the authors: Reference gene primer amplification gave nucleated cell count estimates. Here immunoSEQ multiplex PCR was the method, and the copy in TCRdb shows in-frame clones only, minus some. The V and J calls and the clone size are those of that table, but D and trimming were determined from the DNA. Here the sample spans fewer than 85,000 clones, 65% to 85% being singletons. This entry belongs to a study of blood T cell repertoires in COVID-19. Whole-study context: Both acute and convalescent COVID-19 samples were obtained from the United States, Italy and Spain. The analysed material was cDNA or gDNA that came from T cells, B-cell-depleted T cells, or PBMCs.

This TCR came from a woman aged 55-75 years with acute or convalescent COVID-19. The material sequenced was peripheral blood. The chain joins TRBV18 to TRBJ1-1; maybe TRBD1 (5 bases). The CDR3 reads CASSQGIGNTEAFF. The CDR3 DNA is TGTGCCAGCTCGCAGGGCATCGGGAACACTGAAGCTTTCTTT.